This entry concerns a single T cell receptor beta chain. The data belong to a study of T cell changes during pregnancy in multiple sclerosis. The V segment lost 4 bases and the J segment 6 bases; nucleotides outside the gene matches: 3. The CDR3 runs to 13 residues. Per the germline V gene, CDR1 is SNHLY and CDR2 is FYNNEI. Profiling relied on immunoSEQ multiplex PCR, and the TCRdb table lists in-frame clones only, not all of them. The data contain under 60,000 clones, roughly 90% of them singletons. This material consisted of CD4+ T cells from peripheral blood mononuclear cells, taken after pregnancy. The chain uses TRBV2 and TRBJ2-1; 7 bases match TRBD1. The receptor's source is a female donor with multiple sclerosis, enrolled in a pregnancy study. The DNA of the CDR3 is TGTGCCAGCAGTGGACAGGGTTTCAATGAGCAGTTCTTC. As protein: CASSGQGFNEQFF.